This T cell receptor (beta chain) was sequenced during a study of regulatory T cells in long-lasting Graves disease (dated by TCRdb to the early 2020s). At the level of the whole study: Patients with newly diagnosed Graves' disease had been on antithyroid drugs for under 3 months. This study used TCR sequencing and RNA sequencing of peripheral blood to compare persistent Graves' disease patients against newly diagnosed Graves' disease patients. The study took place in China and was registered as a clinical trial. TCR sequencing covered about 13 persistent and 20 or so newly diagnosed Graves' disease patients, about 35 samples in total. Points the paper makes about the study in general: Because the primary lesion, thyroid tissue, could not be accessed, the study looked at peripheral blood alone. The authors noted that the small sample size was a limitation that may lower accuracy. Only the TCR beta chain was sequenced and analyzed. Persistent Graves' disease patients showed lower TCR Shannon entropy and fewer highly expanded clones than newly diagnosed patients, suggesting clonal expansion. Preferential use of TRBV28, TRBJ1-2 and TRBJ2-5 was observed in persistent disease, whereas TRBV20-1 and TRBJ2-1 were favored in newly diagnosed disease. A larger number of public clonotypes was shared among persistent patients (approximately 3,000) than among newly diagnosed patients (approximately 1,000).

The protocol used for the library was multiplex PCR. TCRdb shows the sequencer as Illumina HiSeq 4000. CDR3 regions were amplified by Arm-PCR with iRepertoire HTBI primers to construct TCR beta libraries. Before sequencing, the PCR products underwent gel purification. Per the original workflow: A total of fewer than 80 TRBV and 14 TRBJ segments were identified across samples and were used for gene usage analysis of CDR3 amino acid clonotypes. COPE and FqMerger were used to merge filtered high-quality paired reads into contigs. BLAST was used to align contigs to IMGT TRBV, TRBD and TRBJ reference genes, and CDR3 was defined according to IMGT. Any clonotype with a frequency above 0.1% was classified as a highly expanded clone. Shannon entropy served as the measure of repertoire diversity, while the Gini coefficient captured V-J evenness. A clonotype found in more than one individual was treated as public. TCRdb redid the processing of the public reads, applying fastp at Q25 and MiXCR, and retained in-frame beta chains. Every CDR3 protein is listed once, alongside the most common genes and DNA of its rows. What appears here as the V and J calls and clone size reflects TCRdb's work, not the paper's. The sample data list about 470,000 distinct CDR3 sequences, and more than 12% of these were observed just once. The ten largest account for over 15% of the sample.

In its sample, this clonotype was seen many times. Its antigen remains undetermined. No base qualities exist here, and no much larger clone lies one base off it. CDR1 and CDR2 are read off the germline V gene as KGHDR and SFDVKD. The CDR3, cysteine through phenylalanine, is 16 amino acids long. Of the read, only the CDR3 DNA is kept; its 48 bases are in frame from base 1. V loses 5 bases, J loses 3 bases, and the germline ends lie 16 bases apart. What the time point label conveys for this sample: newly diagnosed GD, antithyroid drugs for less than 3 months. For both TCR sequencing and RNA sequencing, RNA was extracted from PBMCs in TRIzol. The diagnosis of Graves' disease was made according to American Thyroid Association guidelines. The patients came from an endocrinology department in Xi'an, China. Each patient gave approximately 10 milliliters of peripheral blood, collected in an EDTA anticoagulant tube. Ficoll Paque Plus density gradient separation was used to isolate PBMCs, and no additional T cell sorting was done. An Agilent 2100 Bioanalyzer and agarose gel were used to assess RNA quality, and a NanoDrop 2000 was used to measure RNA concentration.

In addition, the sample was reused for a study of T cells in Graves' hyperthyroidism and ophthalmopathy. Per the second study: A patient counted as having stable Graves' hyperthyroidism if no progression to ophthalmopathy occurred over 18 months of follow-up. The hyperthyroidism patients were between 18 and 65 years old and newly diagnosed, with a disease duration of less than 2 months. Patients with uncontrolled infections, other autoimmune diseases, pregnancy or lactation were excluded. Clinical symptoms, serum thyroxine and TRAb, thyroid ultrasound, and orbital computed tomography formed the basis for the diagnoses. The TCR CDR3 was subjected to a first round of RT-PCR using the HTBI primer set and the Qiagen OneStep RT-PCR kit. Most expanded thyroid clonotypes (frequency above 0.001) were also detected in blood, suggesting blood repertoires may reflect thyroid immune responses. A model built on a 13 V-J signature distinguished ophthalmopathy from stable hyperthyroidism, reaching roughly 88% sensitivity and around 81% specificity in cross-validation and 80%/75% in testing. In validation, the model predicted progression to ophthalmopathy a median of about 6.5 months before onset, with roughly 70% sensitivity and roughly 72% specificity. TCR V-J signatures able to tell the groups apart were searched for in a discovery cohort of 100 patients, of whom more than 40 had Graves' ophthalmopathy and around 56 had stable Graves' hyperthyroidism. An independent validation cohort of 18 to 20 hyperthyroidism patients and 17 patients who later progressed to ophthalmopathy tested prospective prediction of ophthalmopathy. The 100 or so discovery patients were randomly split 7:3 into training and test sets. The study also compared thyroid tissue and blood T-cell repertoires from about six Graves' hyperthyroidism patients. After sampling, hyperthyroidism patients received methimazole starting at 30 mg daily, and ophthalmopathy patients received high-dose intravenous methylprednisolone. The libraries were constructed in a second round of multiplex PCR and then size-selected and purified. The libraries were sequenced on an Illumina HiSeq2000 using paired-end 100 bp reads. Raw data were processed with SOAPnuke, discarding reads with adapters, uncalled bases, mean Phred below 15, or no exact constant-primer or identifier match. COPE v1.2.5 was used to merge high-quality paired reads, and clonotypes were defined as unique nucleotide sequences. MiTCR v1.1 was used to align clonotypes to the IMGT TRBV, TRBD and TRBJ reference segments. Analysis was restricted to V-J combinations with a frequency above 0.0001, which covered about 99% of repertoires. The TCS score was defined as the ratio of F50 (clonal expansion) to E x V (chaos), calculated using BLOSUM62-based TCRdist between CDR3 peptides within each V-J. Welch's t-statistics and random forest reduced fewer than 550 V-J features to fewer than 15, which were used in a naive Bayes classifier (R e1071). No statistical method was used to set the sample size in advance, and investigators knew the group allocation. The paper describes TCR Vbeta CDR3 sequencing of more than 120 peripheral blood samples, made up of 43 ophthalmopathy patients, some 80 hyperthyroidism patients and around 17 progressor patients.

The sequenced sample was peripheral blood mononuclear cells (PBMCs), obtained at new diagnosis, from a patient treated with antithyroid drugs. In this chain, TRBV24-1 is recombined with TRBJ2-1; TRBD2 could be the D gene, as 6 bases match. This TCR derives from a woman younger than 45 with Graves disease. Donor details come from another sample of the same person, matched by shared clones. In nucleotide form, the sequence is TGTGCCACCAGTGCCCGGGACTCCCCGTTCTACAATGAGCAGTTCTTC. Translation gives CATSARDSPFYNEQFF.